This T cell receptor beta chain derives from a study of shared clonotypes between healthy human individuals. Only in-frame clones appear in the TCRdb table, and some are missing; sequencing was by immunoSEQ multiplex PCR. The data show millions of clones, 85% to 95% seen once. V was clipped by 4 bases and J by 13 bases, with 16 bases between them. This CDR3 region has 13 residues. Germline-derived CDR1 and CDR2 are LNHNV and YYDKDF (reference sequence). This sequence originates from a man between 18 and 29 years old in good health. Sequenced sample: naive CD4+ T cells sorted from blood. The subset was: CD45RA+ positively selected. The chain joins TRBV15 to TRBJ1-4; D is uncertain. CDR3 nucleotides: TGTGCCACCAGCATCCGTCTTACTGATGGACTGTTTTTT. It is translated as CATSIRLTDGLFF.